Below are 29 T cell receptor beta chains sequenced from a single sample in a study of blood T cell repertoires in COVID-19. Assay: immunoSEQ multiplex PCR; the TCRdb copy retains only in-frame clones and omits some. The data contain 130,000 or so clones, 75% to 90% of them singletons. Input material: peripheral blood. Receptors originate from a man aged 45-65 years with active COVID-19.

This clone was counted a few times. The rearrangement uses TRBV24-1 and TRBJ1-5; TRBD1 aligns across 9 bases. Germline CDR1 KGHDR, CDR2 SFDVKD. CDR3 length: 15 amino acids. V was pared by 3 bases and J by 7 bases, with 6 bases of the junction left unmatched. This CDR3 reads CATSDPQGAEQPQHF. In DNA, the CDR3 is TGTGCCACCAGTGATCCACAGGGGGCTGAGCAGCCCCAGCATTTT.

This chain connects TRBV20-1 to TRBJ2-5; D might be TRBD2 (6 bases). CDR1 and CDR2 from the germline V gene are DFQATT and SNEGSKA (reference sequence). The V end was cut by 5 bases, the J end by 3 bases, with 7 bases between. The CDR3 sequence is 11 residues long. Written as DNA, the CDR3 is TGCAGTGCTTTAGCGGAAGAGACCCAGTACTTC. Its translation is CSALAEETQYF.

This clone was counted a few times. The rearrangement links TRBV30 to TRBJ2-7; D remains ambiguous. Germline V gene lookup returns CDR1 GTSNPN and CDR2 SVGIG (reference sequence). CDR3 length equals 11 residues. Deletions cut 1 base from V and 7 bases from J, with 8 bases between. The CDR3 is CAWSASVEQYF. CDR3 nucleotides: TGTGCCTGGAGTGCCTCCGTAGAGCAGTACTTC. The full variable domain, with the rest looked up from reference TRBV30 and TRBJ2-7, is SQTIHQWPATLVQPVGSPLSLECTVEGTSNPNLYWYRQAAGRGLQLLFYSVGIGQISSEVPQNLSASRPQDRQFILSSKKLLLSDSGFYLCAWSASVEQYFGPGTRLTVT.

CDR3 residues: CASSQEAGGVVGELFF. CDR3 DNA: TGCGCCAGCAGCCAAGAAGCAGGGGGAGTGGTCGGGGAGCTGTTTTTT. This chain connects TRBV4-1 to TRBJ2-2; the match to TRBD1 covers 7 bases. Germline V gene sequence: CDR1 MGHRA, CDR2 YSYEKL. J lost 7 bases, V lost 0 bases, and 8 bases had no gene match. This CDR3 has 16 residues.

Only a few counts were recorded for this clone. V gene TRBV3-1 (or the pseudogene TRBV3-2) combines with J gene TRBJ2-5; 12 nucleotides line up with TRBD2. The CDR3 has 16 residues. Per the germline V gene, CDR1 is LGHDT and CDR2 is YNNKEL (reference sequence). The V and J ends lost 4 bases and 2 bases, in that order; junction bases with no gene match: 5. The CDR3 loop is CASSRRTSGAQETQYF. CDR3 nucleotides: TGTGCCAGCAGCCGCCGGACTAGCGGGGCTCAAGAGACCCAGTACTTC.

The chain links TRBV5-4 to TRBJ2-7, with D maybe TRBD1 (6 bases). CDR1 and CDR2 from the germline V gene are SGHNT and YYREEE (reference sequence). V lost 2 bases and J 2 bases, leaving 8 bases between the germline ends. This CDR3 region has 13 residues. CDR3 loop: CASSFAGAYEQYF. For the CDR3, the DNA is TGTGCCAGCAGCTTCGCAGGGGCCTACGAGCAGTACTTC. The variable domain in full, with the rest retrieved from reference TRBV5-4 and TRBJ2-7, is ETGVTQSPTHLIKTRGQQVTLRCSSQSGHNTVSWYQQALGQGPQFIFQYYREEENGRGNFPPRFSGLQFPNYSSELNVNALELDDSALYLCASSFAGAYEQYFGPGTRLTVT.

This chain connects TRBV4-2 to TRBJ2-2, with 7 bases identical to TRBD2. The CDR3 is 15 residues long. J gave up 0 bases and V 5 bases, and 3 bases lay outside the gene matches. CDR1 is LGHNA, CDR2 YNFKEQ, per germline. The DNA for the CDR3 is TGTGCCAGCAGCTCCGGGGGGACGAACACCGGGGAGCTGTTTTTT. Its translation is CASSSGGTNTGELFF.

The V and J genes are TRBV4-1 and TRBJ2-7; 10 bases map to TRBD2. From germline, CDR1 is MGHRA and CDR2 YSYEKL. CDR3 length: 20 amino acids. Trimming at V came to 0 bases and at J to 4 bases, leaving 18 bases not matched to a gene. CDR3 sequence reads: CASSQDRGQPILAGKYEQYF. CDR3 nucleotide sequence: TGCGCCAGCAGCCAAGATAGGGGACAGCCAATACTAGCGGGAAAGTACGAGCAGTACTTC.

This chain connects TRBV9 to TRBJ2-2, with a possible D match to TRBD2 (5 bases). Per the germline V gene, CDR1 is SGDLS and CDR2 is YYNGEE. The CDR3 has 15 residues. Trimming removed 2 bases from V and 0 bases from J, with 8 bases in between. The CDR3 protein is CASSVAGTNTGELFF. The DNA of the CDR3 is TGTGCCAGCAGCGTTGCCGGGACGAACACCGGGGAGCTGTTTTTT.

In DNA form, the CDR3 reads TGTGCCAGCAGATCACAGCCAAGCGGCTACACCTTC. Translation: CASRSQPSGYTF. The chain carries TRBV5-4 and TRBJ1-2; no clear D. V gave up 5 bases and J gave up 8 bases, with 13 bases separating them. CDR3 length: 12 residues. Germline V gene lookup returns CDR1 SGHNT and CDR2 YYREEE (reference sequence).

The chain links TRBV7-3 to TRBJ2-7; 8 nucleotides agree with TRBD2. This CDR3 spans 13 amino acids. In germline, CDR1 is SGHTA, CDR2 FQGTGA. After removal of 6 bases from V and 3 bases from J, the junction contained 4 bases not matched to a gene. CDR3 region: CASSIAGGYEQYF. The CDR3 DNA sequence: TGTGCCAGCAGTATTGCGGGGGGCTACGAGCAGTACTTC.

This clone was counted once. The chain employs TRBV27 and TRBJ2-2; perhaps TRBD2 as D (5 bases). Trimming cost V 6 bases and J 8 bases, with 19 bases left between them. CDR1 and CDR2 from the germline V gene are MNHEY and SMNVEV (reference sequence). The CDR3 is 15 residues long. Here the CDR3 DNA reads TGTGCCAGCAGCCTTCCCGCCCGGGGTCCGGGGGAGCTGTTTTTT. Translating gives CASSLPARGPGELFF.

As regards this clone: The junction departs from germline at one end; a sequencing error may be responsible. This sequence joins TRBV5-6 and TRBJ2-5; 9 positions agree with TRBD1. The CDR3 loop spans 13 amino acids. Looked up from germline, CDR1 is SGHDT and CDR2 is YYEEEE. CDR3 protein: CASRLDRGQTQYF. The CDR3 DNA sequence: TGTGCCAGCAGGTTGGACAGGGGACAGACCCAGTACTTC.

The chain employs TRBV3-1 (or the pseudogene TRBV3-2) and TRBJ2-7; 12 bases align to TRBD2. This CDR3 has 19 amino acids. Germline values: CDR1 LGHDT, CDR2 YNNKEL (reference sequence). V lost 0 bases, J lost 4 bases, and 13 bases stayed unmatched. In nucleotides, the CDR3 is TGTGCCAGCAGCCAAGATATGCTGCGACTAGCGGGGGCCTCATACGAGCAGTACTTC. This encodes CASSQDMLRLAGASYEQYF.

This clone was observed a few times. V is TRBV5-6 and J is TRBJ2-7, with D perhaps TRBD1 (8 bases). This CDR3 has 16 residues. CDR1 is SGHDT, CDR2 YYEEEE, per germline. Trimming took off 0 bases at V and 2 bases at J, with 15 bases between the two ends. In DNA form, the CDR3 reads TGTGCCAGCAGCTTGGGTTCAACAGGGGGGGCCTACGAGCAGTACTTC. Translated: CASSLGSTGGAYEQYF.

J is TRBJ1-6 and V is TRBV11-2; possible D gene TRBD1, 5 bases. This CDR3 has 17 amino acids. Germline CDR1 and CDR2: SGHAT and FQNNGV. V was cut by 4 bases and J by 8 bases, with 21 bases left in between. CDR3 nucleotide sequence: TGTGCCAGCAGCTCAATGGACACGGCTTTTTTTGATTCACCCCTCCACTTT. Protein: CASSSMDTAFFDSPLHF.

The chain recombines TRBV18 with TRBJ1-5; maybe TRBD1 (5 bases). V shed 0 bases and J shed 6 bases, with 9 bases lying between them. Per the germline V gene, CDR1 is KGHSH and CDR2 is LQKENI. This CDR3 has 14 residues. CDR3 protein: CASSPPGLSQPQHF. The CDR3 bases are TGTGCCAGCTCACCACCGGGACTTAGTCAGCCCCAGCATTTT.

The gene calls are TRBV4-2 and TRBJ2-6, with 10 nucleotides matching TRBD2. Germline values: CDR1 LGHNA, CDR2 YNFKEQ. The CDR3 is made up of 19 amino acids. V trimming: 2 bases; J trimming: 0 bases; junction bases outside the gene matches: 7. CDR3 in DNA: TGTGCCAGCAGCCAACCAACTAGCGGGGCCCACTCTGGGGCCAACGTCCTGACTTTC. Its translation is CASSQPTSGAHSGANVLTF.

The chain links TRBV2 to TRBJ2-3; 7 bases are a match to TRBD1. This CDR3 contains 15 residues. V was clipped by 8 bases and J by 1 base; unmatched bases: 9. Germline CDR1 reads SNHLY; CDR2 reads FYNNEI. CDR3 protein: CASRFETGGTDTQYF. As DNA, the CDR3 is TGTGCCAGCCGATTTGAAACAGGGGGCACAGATACGCAGTATTTT.

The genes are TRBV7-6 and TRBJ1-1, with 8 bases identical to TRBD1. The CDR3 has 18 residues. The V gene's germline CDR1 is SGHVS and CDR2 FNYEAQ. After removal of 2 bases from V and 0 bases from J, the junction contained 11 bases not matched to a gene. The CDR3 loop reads CASSLTGQGLGMNTEAFF. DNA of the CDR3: TGTGCCAGCAGCTTAACAGGACAGGGTTTGGGGATGAACACTGAAGCTTTCTTT.

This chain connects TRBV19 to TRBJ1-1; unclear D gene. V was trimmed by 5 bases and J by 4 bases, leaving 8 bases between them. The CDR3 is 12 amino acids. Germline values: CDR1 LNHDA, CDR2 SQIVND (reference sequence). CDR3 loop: CASSYTGTEAFF. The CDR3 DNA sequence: TGTGCCAGTAGTTATACGGGCACTGAAGCTTTCTTT.

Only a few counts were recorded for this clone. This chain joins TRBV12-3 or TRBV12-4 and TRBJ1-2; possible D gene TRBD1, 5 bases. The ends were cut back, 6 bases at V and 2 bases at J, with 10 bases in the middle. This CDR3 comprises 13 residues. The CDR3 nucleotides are TGTGCCAGCAGCACAGGTTCGAACTATGGCTACACCTTC. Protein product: CASSTGSNYGYTF.

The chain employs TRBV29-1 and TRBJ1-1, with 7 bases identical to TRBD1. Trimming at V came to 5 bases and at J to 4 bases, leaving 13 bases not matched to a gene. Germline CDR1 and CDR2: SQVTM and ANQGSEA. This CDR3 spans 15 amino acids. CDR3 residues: CSVQYIQGDGTEAFF. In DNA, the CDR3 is TGCAGCGTTCAATATATCCAGGGGGACGGCACTGAAGCTTTCTTT.

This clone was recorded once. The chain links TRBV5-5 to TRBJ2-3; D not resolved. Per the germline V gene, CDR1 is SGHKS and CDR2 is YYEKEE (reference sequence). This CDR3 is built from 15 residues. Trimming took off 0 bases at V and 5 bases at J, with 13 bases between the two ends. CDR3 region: CASSLVPTQEDTQYF. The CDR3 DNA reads TGTGCCAGCAGCTTGGTGCCAACTCAGGAAGATACGCAGTATTTT.

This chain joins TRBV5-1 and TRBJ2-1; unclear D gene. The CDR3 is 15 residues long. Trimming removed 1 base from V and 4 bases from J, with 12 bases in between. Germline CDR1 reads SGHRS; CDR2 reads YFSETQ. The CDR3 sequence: CASSLSRLPYNEQFF. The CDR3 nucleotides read TGCGCCAGCAGCTTGAGCAGGTTACCGTACAATGAGCAGTTCTTC.

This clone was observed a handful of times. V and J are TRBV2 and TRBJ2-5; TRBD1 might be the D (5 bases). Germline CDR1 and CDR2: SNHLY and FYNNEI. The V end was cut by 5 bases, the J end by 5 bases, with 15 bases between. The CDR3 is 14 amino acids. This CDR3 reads CASSKRGRSETQYF. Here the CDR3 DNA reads TGTGCCAGCAGTAAAAGGGGAAGGTCGGAGACCCAGTACTTC.

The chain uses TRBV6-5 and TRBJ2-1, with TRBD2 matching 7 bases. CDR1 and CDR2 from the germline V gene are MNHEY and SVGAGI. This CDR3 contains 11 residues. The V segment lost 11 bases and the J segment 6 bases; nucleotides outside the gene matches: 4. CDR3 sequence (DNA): TGTGCCGCGGGGGATCTCAATGAGCAGTTCTTC. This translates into CAAGDLNEQFF.

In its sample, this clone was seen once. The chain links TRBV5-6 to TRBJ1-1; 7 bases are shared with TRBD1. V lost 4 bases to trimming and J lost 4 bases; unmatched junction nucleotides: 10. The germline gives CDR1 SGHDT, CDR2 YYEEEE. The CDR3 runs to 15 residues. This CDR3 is CASSIPFAGGTEAFF. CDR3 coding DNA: TGTGCCAGCAGCATACCCTTTGCAGGGGGCACTGAAGCTTTCTTT.

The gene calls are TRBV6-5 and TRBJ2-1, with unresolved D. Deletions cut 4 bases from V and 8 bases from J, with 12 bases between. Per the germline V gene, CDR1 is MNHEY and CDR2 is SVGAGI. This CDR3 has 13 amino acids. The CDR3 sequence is CASSSPRSDEQFF. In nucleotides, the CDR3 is TGTGCCAGCAGTTCACCTAGGTCGGATGAGCAGTTCTTC.